A single sample is the source of the 27 T cell receptor beta chains below, sequenced in a study of CD8 T cells in ankylosing spondylitis (dated by TCRdb to about 2017). Library preparation employed 5' RACE. These reads were obtained on an Illumina HiSeq 2500. TCRdb reprocessed the public reads (quality trimming at Q25 with fastp, clone calling with MiXCR) and kept in-frame beta chains. Rows matching on CDR3 protein sequence are summarized as one entry with the most common DNA and genes. Recorded for this sample are 230,000 or so distinct CDR3 sequences; 18% of them occurred a single time. Of the sample, approximately 33% is held by the ten largest clones. The sequenced sample consisted of blood, either unsorted or a sorted T cell fraction (not recorded which). The receptors here all came from a male donor with ankylosing spondylitis or in good health (not recorded which).

The chain carries TRBV6-5 and TRBJ2-7; unclear D gene. The CDR3 sequence is 11 residues long. CDR1 and CDR2 (germline): MNHEY, SVGAGI. Trimming left V 10 bases short and J 3 bases short, with 10 bases between. CDR3 sequence reads: CATRLSYEQYF. The CDR3 DNA is TGTGCCACCCGTCTGAGCTACGAGCAGTACTTC.

This chain uses TRBV6-1 with TRBJ2-7; D possibly corresponds to TRBD2 (7 bases). This CDR3 has 15 residues. Trimming took 8 bases from V and 2 from J, leaving 19 bases between them. Germline loops: CDR1 MNHNS, CDR2 SASEGT. CDR3 bases: TGTGCCAGCCGACCGAGGGGGGACTATACCTACGAGCAGTACTTC. Translation: CASRPRGDYTYEQYF.

This clonotype appeared a few times. The rearrangement joins TRBV12-3 or TRBV12-4 to TRBJ2-1; 14 bases are a match to TRBD2. V was pared by 3 bases and J by 15 bases, with 7 bases of the junction left unmatched. The CDR3 consists of 14 residues. The CDR3 loop is CASSLGTSGRGMFF. Written as DNA, the CDR3 is TGTGCCAGCAGTTTGGGGACTAGCGGGAGAGGTATGTTCTTC.

This clonotype occurred a few times. DNA for the CDR3: TGCGCCAGCAGCCAAGTATATGGGACAGGGGATTATAGCAATCAGCCCCAGCATTTT. Protein product: CASSQVYGTGDYSNQPQHF. J is TRBJ1-5 and V is TRBV4-3, with 10 bases aligning to TRBD1. J was trimmed by 0 bases and V by 1 base; bases with no gene match: 9. CDR1 is LGHNA and CDR2 is YSLEER in the germline V gene. The CDR3 runs 19 residues.

This clonotype was seen a few times. The rearrangement uses TRBV29-1 and TRBJ2-1; 11 positions agree with TRBD1. Germline V gene data show CDR1 as SQVTM and CDR2 as ANQGSEA. Losses at the gene ends were 4 bases for V and 6 bases for J; bases not matched to a gene: 5. This CDR3 has 14 residues. CDR3 sequence reads: CSVVGQGAFNEQFF. The CDR3 bases are TGCAGCGTTGTTGGACAGGGGGCTTTCAATGAGCAGTTCTTC.

This clonotype was detected ten times or more. The rearrangement links TRBV6-1 to TRBJ2-7; TRBD1 aligns across 9 bases. V lost 6 bases and J lost 2; bases outside the gene matches: 2. Germline values: CDR1 MNHNS, CDR2 SASEGT. The CDR3 extends over 13 amino acids. The CDR3 spells CASRGQGTYEQYF. CDR3 coding DNA: TGTGCCAGCAGGGGACAGGGCACCTACGAGCAGTACTTC.

Many counts were recorded for this clonotype. V is TRBV12-3 or TRBV12-4 and J is TRBJ2-3; tentatively, D is TRBD2 (6 bases). The CDR3 is 15 residues long. Trimming shortened V by 3 bases and J by 3 bases, and 13 bases separated the two germline ends. CDR3 sequence (DNA): TGTGCCAGCAGTTTTGGCGGGATGGGGACAGATACGCAGTATTTT. It encodes CASSFGGMGTDTQYF.

This clonotype was counted at least ten times. The rearrangement joins TRBV12-3 or TRBV12-4 to TRBJ2-7; 9 nucleotides agree with TRBD2. Trimming at V came to 6 bases and at J to 2 bases, leaving 2 bases not matched to a gene. The CDR3 extends over 13 amino acids. The DNA of the CDR3 is TGTGCCAGCAGAGCTAGCGGGACCTACGAGCAGTACTTC. Protein product: CASRASGTYEQYF.

This clonotype was detected many times. The CDR3 DNA sequence: TGCGCCAGCAGCTTGGCCGCCGGGACAGGGTACTACGAGCAGTACTTC. Translating gives CASSLAAGTGYYEQYF. This rearrangement joins TRBV5-1 to TRBJ2-7, with TRBD1 matching 9 bases. CDR1 SGHRS and CDR2 YFSETQ come from the germline V gene. The ends lost 0 bases at V and 3 bases at J; junction bases unmatched: 7. The length of the CDR3 is 16 residues.

The table lists this clonotype with a count of one. The chain links TRBV19 to TRBJ2-1, with TRBD2 as a possible D gene (7 bases). The CDR3 spans 13 residues. Germline V gene data show CDR1 as LNHDA and CDR2 as SQIVND (reference sequence). Trimming left V 5 bases short and J 7 bases short, with 12 bases between. CDR3 nucleotides: TGTGCCAGTAGTTGGGGGGGGCGGAATGAGCAGTTCTTC. It translates to CASSWGGRNEQFF.

This clonotype has a count of ten or more. The chain uses TRBV7-9 and TRBJ2-4, with no clear D. V was shortened by 5 bases and J by 0 bases, with 14 bases between the two germline ends. The CDR3 is made up of 16 amino acids. Per germline, CDR1 SEHNR and CDR2 FQNEAQ (reference sequence). The CDR3 region has the DNA TGTGCCAGCAGCCCTACCGATCGGGCAGCCAAAAACATTCAGTACTTC. Residues: CASSPTDRAAKNIQYF.

The chain couples TRBV5-6 to TRBJ1-4; D unresolved. Trimming stripped 1 base from V and 4 bases from J, with 5 bases between. Germline CDR1 reads SGHDT; CDR2 reads YYEEEE. CDR3 length equals 13 residues. CDR3 DNA sequence: TGTGCCAGCAGCTTGAATAATAATGAAAAACTGTTTTTT. As protein: CASSLNNNEKLFF.

The chain joins TRBV4-2 to TRBJ2-1, with TRBD2 identical over 7 bases. The V gene's germline CDR1 is LGHNA and CDR2 YNFKEQ. This CDR3 contains 16 residues. The V gene end was trimmed by 0 bases and the J gene end by 9 bases; junction bases not matched to a gene: 11. The CDR3 DNA reads as TGTGCCAGCAGCCAAGAAAGAGGGAGGGCCGACAGTGAGCAGTTCTTC. The encoded protein is CASSQERGRADSEQFF.

This clonotype has just a few counts. The chain recombines TRBV14 with TRBJ2-2; 11 bases align to TRBD2. This CDR3 contains 15 residues. The V and J ends lost 6 bases and 6 bases, in that order; junction bases with no gene match: 6. Germline loops: CDR1 SGHDN, CDR2 FVKESK. DNA of the CDR3: TGTGCCAGCAGTGCGACTAGCGGGAATGCCGGGGAGCTGTTTTTT. It encodes CASSATSGNAGELFF. Complete variable domain (other parts from reference TRBV14 and TRBJ2-2): EAGVTQFPSHSVIEKGQTVTLRCDPISGHDNLYWYRRVMGKEIKFLLHFVKESKQDESGMPNNRFLAERTGGTYSTLKVQPAELEDSGVYFCASSATSGNAGELFFGEGSRLTVL.

In this sample, this clonotype turned up a few times. In DNA, the CDR3 is TGCGCCAGCGGAGGGACAGGGTCCAATGAGCAGTTCTTC. Protein product: CASGGTGSNEQFF. The chain links TRBV10-2 to TRBJ2-1; TRBD1 matches at 9 bases. The V and J ends lost 8 bases and 6 bases, in that order; junction bases with no gene match: 5. This CDR3 comprises 13 residues. Per germline, CDR1 WSHSY and CDR2 SAAADI.

This clonotype was found many times. The rearrangement links TRBV27 to TRBJ2-2; 8 bases are a match to TRBD1. The germline gives CDR1 MNHEY, CDR2 SMNVEV (reference sequence). The CDR3 extends over 18 amino acids. The junction had 8 bases not matched to a gene; V was cut back by 0 bases and J by 2 bases. The CDR3 DNA is TGTGCCAGCAGTTTATCAGGCCAGGGGGCGAGTAACACCGGGGAGCTGTTTTTT. Translation gives CASSLSGQGASNTGELFF.

This clonotype was picked up one time. A much more abundant neighbour one base away suggests this may be a read error. The J gene is TRBJ2-1, the V gene TRBV6-1, with 10 bases aligning to TRBD1. Germline V gene sequence: CDR1 MNHNS, CDR2 SASEGT. The CDR3 is 15 residues long. CDR3 residues: CVSSTGTGVRDEQFF. CDR3 in DNA: TGTGTCAGCAGCACCGGGACAGGGGTAAGGGATGAGCAGTTCTTC.

This chain uses TRBV24-1 with TRBJ2-1, with a weak D call TRBD2 (6 bases). This CDR3 spans 13 amino acids. Trimming shortened V by 5 bases and J by 3 bases, and 7 bases separated the two germline ends. Germline CDR1 is KGHDR and CDR2 is SFDVKD. CDR3 loop: CATSAGVYNEQFF. The CDR3 DNA reads as TGTGCCACCAGTGCGGGAGTCTACAATGAGCAGTTCTTC.

This clonotype has just a few counts. The chain carries TRBV9 and TRBJ1-1; D is uncertain. The CDR3 runs to 13 residues. Trimming removed 0 bases at V and 0 bases at J, with 3 bases between. Germline V gives CDR1 SGDLS, CDR2 YYNGEE. The CDR3 nucleotides read TGTGCCAGCAGCGTAGAGCTGAACACTGAAGCTTTCTTT. It is translated as CASSVELNTEAFF.

The sample holds a few counts of this clonotype. Written as DNA, the CDR3 is TGTGCCAGCAGCCCTATTGAGCGGGAGGCCACAGATACGCAGTATTTT. Its translation is CASSPIEREATDTQYF. This chain links TRBV3-1 with TRBJ2-3; 9 nucleotides line up with TRBD2. V shed 4 bases, J shed 2 bases, and the junction held 7 bases outside the gene matches. The CDR3 is made up of 16 amino acids. Germline-derived CDR1 and CDR2 are LGHDT and YNNKEL (reference sequence).

On this clonotype: A much larger clonotype is one base distant, so this may be a read error. V usage is TRBV6-5 and J usage is TRBJ2-6, with D unclear. This CDR3 has 13 residues. The ends were cut back, 4 bases at V and 2 bases at J, with 3 bases in the middle. Germline-derived CDR1 and CDR2 are MNHEY and SVGAGI. CDR3 coding DNA: TGTGCCAGCAGTTTCACTGGGGCCAACGTCCTGACTTTC. This sequence encodes CASSFTGANVLTF.

This clonotype was picked up many times. This chain uses TRBV6-1 with TRBJ2-3; 9 bases match TRBD1. Germline-derived CDR1 and CDR2 are MNHNS and SASEGT. V shed 1 base and J 3 bases; nucleotides not matched to a gene: 2. The CDR3 consists of 15 residues. The CDR3, as DNA: TGTGCCAGCAGTGAAGGGACAGGGGAAACAGATACGCAGTATTTT. Its translation: CASSEGTGETDTQYF.

The V call is TRBV12-3 or TRBV12-4, the J call TRBJ2-3, with 13 bases matching TRBD2. This CDR3 is built from 17 residues. V shed 5 bases and J 4 bases; nucleotides not matched to a gene: 9. DNA of the CDR3: TGTGCCAGCAGTCTAACCCTTGGACTAGCGGGAGCAGATACGCAGTATTTT. It specifies CASSLTLGLAGADTQYF.

This clonotype appeared a few times. The chain links TRBV27 to TRBJ2-1; D is possibly TRBD2 (5 bases). Trimming left V 4 bases short and J 2 bases short, with 21 bases between. The CDR3 is 18 residues long. The germline CDR1 and CDR2 sequences are MNHEY and SMNVEV (reference sequence). The CDR3 region is CASSSRLAAQGPYNEQFF. CDR3 DNA sequence: TGTGCCAGCAGTTCCCGCCTAGCAGCTCAAGGGCCCTACAATGAGCAGTTCTTC.

The chain couples TRBV6-5 to TRBJ2-1; 12 bases are shared with TRBD2. Germline CDR1 is MNHEY and CDR2 is SVGAGI. Unmatched junction bases numbered 7, after V lost 2 bases and J lost 8 bases. CDR3 length: 16 residues. DNA of the CDR3: TGTGCCAGCAGTTACCCGACTAGCGGGAGTATCGATGAGCAGTTCTTC. Encoded protein: CASSYPTSGSIDEQFF.

Many counts were recorded for this clonotype. This chain links TRBV20-1 with TRBJ2-5; the D is unclear. V lost 3 bases and J 3 bases, leaving 11 bases between the germline ends. The CDR3 is 13 amino acids. The germline gives CDR1 DFQATT, CDR2 SNEGSKA (reference sequence). CDR3 bases: TGCAGTGCTAGGAGGTGGCAAGAAGAGACCCAGTACTTC. Amino acids: CSARRWQEETQYF.

The gene calls are TRBV3-1 and TRBJ2-7; 8 positions agree with TRBD1. Trimming took 4 bases from V and 3 from J; bases not matched to a gene: 5. CDR1 is LGHDT and CDR2 is YNNKEL in the germline V gene (reference sequence). The CDR3 has 14 amino acids. The CDR3 DNA sequence: TGTGCCAGCAGCCTGCGGACAGGGAACTACGAGCAGTACTTC. Translating gives CASSLRTGNYEQYF.